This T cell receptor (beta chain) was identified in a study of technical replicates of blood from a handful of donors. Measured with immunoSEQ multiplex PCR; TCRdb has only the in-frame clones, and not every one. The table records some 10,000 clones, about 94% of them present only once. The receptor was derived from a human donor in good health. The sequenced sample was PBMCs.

The CDR3 is CASSLSGGQPYEQYF. The CDR3 DNA sequence: TGTGCCAGCAGTTTATCCGGGGGACAGCCCTACGAGCAGTACTTC. J is TRBJ2-7 and V is TRBV27, with D perhaps TRBD1 (7 bases). The V gene lost 0 bases and the J gene lost 2 bases, with 11 bases spanning the gap. The length of the CDR3 is 15 residues. In germline, CDR1 is MNHEY, CDR2 SMNVEV (reference sequence).